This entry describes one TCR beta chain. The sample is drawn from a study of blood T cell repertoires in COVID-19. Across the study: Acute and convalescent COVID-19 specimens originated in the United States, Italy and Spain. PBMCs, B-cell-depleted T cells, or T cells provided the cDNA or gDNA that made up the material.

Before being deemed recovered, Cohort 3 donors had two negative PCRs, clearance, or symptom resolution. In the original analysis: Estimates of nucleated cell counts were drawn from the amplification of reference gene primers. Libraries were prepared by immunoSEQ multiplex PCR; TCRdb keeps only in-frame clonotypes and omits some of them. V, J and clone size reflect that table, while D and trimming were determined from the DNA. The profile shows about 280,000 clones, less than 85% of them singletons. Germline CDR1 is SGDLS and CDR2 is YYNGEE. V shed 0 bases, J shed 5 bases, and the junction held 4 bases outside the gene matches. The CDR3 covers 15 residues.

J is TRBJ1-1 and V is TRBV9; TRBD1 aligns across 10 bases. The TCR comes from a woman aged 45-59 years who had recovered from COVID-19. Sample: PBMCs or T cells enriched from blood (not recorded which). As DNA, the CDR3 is TGTGCCAGCAGCGTAGGACAGGGGGCGAAGACTGAAGCTTTCTTT. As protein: CASSVGQGAKTEAFF.